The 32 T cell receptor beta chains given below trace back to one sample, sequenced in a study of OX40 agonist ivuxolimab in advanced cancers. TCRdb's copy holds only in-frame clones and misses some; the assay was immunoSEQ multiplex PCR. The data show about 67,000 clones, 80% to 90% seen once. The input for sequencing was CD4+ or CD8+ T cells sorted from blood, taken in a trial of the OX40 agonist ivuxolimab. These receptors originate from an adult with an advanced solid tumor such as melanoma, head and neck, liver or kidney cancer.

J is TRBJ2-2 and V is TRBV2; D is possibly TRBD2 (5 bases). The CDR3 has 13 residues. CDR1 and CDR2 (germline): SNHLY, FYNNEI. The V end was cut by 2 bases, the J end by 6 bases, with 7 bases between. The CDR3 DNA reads TGTGCCAGCAGTGAATTGAGGGCCGGGGAGCTGTTTTTT. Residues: CASSELRAGELFF.

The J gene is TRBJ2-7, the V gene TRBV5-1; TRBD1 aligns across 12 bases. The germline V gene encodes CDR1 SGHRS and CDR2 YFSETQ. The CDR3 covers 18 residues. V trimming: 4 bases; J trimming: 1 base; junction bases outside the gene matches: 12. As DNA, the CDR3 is TGCGCCAGCAGCGTCCGGGACAGGGGGCGCTCGGCTTCCTACGAGCAGTACTTC. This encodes CASSVRDRGRSASYEQYF.

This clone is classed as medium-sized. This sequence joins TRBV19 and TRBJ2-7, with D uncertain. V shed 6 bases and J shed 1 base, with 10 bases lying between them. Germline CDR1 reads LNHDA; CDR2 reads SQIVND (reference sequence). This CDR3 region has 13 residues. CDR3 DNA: TGTGCCAGTAGAGAGGACGGATCCTACGAGCAGTACTTC. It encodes CASREDGSYEQYF.

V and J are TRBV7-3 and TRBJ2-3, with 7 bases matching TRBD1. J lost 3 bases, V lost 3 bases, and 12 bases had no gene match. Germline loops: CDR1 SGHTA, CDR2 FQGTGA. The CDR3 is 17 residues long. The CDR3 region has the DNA TGTGCCAGCAGCTTCGGGGAAGGGGGCGGAGTAACAGATACGCAGTATTTT. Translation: CASSFGEGGGVTDTQYF.

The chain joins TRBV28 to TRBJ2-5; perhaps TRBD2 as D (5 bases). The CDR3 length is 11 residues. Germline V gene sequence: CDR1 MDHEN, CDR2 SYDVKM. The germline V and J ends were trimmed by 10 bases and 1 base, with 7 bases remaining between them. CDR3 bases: TGTGCCACCGGGATCCAAGAGACCCAGTACTTC. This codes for CATGIQETQYF.

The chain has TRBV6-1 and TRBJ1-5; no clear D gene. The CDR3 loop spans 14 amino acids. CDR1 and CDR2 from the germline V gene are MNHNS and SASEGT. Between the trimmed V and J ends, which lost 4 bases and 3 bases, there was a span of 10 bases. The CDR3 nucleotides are TGTGCCAGCAGTGCCGCGTTTCTCAATCAGCCCCAGCATTTT. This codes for CASSAAFLNQPQHF.

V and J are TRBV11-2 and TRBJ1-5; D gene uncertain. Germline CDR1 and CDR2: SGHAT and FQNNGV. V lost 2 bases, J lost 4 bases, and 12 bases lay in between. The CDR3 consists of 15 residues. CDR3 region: CASSLRSNGNQPQHF. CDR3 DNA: TGTGCCAGCAGCTTAAGGTCCAACGGGAATCAGCCCCAGCATTTT. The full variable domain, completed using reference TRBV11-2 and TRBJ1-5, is EAGVAQSPRYKIIEKRQSVAFWCNPISGHATLYWYQQILGQGPKLLIQFQNNGVVDDSQLPKDRFSAERLKGVDSTLKIQPAKLEDSAVYLCASSLRSNGNQPQHFGDGTRLSIL.

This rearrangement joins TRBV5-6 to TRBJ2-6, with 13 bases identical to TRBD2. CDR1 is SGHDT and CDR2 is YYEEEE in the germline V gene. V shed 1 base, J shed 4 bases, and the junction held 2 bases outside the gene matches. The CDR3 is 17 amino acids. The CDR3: CASSLTSGRAGANVLTF. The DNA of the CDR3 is TGTGCCAGCAGCTTGACTAGCGGGAGGGCCGGGGCCAACGTCCTGACTTTC.

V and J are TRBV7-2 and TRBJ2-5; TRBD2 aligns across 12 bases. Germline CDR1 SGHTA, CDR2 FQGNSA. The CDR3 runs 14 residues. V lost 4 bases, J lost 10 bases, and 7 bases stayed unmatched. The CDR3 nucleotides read TGTGCCAGCAGCTCAAGACTAGCGGGGGCTCGCCAGTACTTC. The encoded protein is CASSSRLAGARQYF. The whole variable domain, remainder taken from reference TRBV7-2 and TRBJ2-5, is GAGVSQSPSNKVTEKGKDVELRCDPISGHTALYWYRQSLGQGLEFLIYFQGNSAPDKSGLPSDRFSAERTGGSVSTLTIQRTQQEDSAVYLCASSSRLAGARQYFGPGTRLLVL.

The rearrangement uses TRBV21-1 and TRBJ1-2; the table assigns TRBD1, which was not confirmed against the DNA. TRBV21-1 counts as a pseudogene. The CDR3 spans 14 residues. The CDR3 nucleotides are TGTGCCAGCAGCAAAAAAACAGGGGTGGATGGCTACACCTTC. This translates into CASSKKTGVDGYTF.

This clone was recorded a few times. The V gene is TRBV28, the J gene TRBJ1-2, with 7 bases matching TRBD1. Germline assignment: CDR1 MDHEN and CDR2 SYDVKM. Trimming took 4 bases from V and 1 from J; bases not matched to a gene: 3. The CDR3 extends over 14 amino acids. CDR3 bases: TGTGCCAGCAGTTCGACAGGGAGTAACTATGGCTACACCTTC. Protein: CASSSTGSNYGYTF.

CDR3: CASSSAGGPYEQYF. CDR3 coding DNA: TGTGCCAGCAGTTCGGCGGGAGGGCCCTACGAGCAGTACTTC. The J gene is TRBJ2-7, the V gene TRBV2; 9 bases map to TRBD2. The CDR3 is made up of 14 amino acids. V shed 5 bases, J shed 2 bases, and the junction held 4 bases outside the gene matches. The germline CDR1 and CDR2 sequences are SNHLY and FYNNEI.

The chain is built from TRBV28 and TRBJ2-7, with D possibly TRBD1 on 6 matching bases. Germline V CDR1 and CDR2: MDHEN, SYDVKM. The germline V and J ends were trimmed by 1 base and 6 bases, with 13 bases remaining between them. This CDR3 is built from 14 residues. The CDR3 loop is CASSLLGAGAEQYF. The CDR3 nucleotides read TGTGCCAGCAGTTTATTGGGGGCCGGGGCCGAGCAGTACTTC. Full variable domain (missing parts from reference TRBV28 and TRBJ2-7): DVKVTQSSRYLVKRTGEKVFLECVQDMDHENMFWYRQDPGLGLRLIYFSYDVKMKEKGDIPEGYSVSREKKERFSLILESASTNQTSMYLCASSLLGAGAEQYFGPGTRLTVT.

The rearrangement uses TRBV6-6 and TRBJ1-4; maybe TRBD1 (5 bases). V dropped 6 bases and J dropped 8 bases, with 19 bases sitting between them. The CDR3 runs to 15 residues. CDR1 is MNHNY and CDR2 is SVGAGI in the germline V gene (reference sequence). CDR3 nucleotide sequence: TGTGCCAGCAGCTCTGCGACCAAGTCAGGGGAAAAACTGTTTTTT. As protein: CASSSATKSGEKLFF.

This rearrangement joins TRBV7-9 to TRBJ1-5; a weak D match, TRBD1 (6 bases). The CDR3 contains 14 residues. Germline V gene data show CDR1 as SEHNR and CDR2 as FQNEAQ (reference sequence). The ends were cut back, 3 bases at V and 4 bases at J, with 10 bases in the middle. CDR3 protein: CASSFNDRNQPQHF. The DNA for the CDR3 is TGTGCCAGCAGCTTTAACGACAGGAATCAGCCCCAGCATTTT.

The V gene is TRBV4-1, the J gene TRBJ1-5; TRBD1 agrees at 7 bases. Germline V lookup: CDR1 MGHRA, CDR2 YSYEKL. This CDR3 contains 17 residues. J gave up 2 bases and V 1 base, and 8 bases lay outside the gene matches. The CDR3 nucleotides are TGCGCCAGCAGCCAAGGTAACACAGGGGTGGGCAATCAGCCCCAGCATTTT. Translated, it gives CASSQGNTGVGNQPQHF.

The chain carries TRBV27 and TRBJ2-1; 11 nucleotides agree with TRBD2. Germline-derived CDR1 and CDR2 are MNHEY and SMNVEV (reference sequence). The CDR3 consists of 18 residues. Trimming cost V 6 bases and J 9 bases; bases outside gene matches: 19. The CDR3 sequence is CASSHKYSRLAGSIEQFF. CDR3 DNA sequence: TGTGCCAGCAGCCATAAATACAGCCGACTAGCGGGGAGTATTGAGCAGTTCTTC.

CDR3 in amino acids: CSVDPEGGETQYF. The CDR3 bases are TGCAGCGTTGACCCGGAGGGAGGCGAGACCCAGTACTTC. The chain links TRBV29-1 to TRBJ2-5, with D perhaps matching TRBD2 (6 bases). CDR3 length equals 13 residues. V lost 3 bases to trimming and J lost 5 bases, with 13 bases between them. Germline lookup yields CDR1 SQVTM and CDR2 ANQGSEA.

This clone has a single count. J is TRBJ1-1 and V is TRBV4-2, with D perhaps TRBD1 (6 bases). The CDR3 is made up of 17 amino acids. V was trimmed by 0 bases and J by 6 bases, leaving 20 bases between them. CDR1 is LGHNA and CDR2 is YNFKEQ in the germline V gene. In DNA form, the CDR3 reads TGTGCCAGCAGCCAAGATTTTGGGGGGCCCCTGGGTTCTGAAGCTTTCTTT. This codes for CASSQDFGGPLGSEAFF.

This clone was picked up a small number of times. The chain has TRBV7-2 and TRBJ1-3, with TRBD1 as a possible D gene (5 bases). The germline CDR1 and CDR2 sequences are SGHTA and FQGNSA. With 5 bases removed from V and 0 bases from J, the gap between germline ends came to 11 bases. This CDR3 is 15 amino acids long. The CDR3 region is CASSRDGYSGNTIYF. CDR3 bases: TGTGCCAGCAGCCGGGACGGCTACTCTGGAAACACCATATATTTT.

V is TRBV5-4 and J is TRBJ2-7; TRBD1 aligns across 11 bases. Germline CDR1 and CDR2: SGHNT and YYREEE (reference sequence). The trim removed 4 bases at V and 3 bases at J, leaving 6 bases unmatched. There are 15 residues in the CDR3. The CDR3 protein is CASSPGGQGDYEQYF. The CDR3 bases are TGTGCCAGCAGCCCTGGGGGACAGGGGGACTACGAGCAGTACTTC.

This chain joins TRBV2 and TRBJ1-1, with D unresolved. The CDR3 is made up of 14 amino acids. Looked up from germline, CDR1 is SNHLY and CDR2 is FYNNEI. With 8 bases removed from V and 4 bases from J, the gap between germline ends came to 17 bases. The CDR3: CASLWATAGTEAFF. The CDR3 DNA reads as TGTGCCAGCCTATGGGCTACAGCGGGCACTGAAGCTTTCTTT.

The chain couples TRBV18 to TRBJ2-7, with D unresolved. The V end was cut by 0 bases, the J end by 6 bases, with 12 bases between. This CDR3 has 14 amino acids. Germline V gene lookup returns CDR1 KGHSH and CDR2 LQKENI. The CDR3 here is CASSPPGPQIEQYF. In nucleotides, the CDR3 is TGTGCCAGCTCACCACCGGGCCCTCAGATCGAGCAGTACTTC. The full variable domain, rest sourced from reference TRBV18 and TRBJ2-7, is NAGVMQNPRHLVRRRGQEARLRCSPMKGHSHVYWYRQLPEEGLKFMVYLQKENIIDESGMPKERFSAEFPKEGPSILRIQQVVRGDSAAYFCASSPPGPQIEQYFGPGTRLTVT.

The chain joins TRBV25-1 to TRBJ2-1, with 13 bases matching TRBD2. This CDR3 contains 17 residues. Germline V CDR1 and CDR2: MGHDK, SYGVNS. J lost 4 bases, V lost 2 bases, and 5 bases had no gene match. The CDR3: CASSEIRGLAGYNEQFF. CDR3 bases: TGTGCCAGCAGTGAAATTCGGGGACTAGCGGGGTACAATGAGCAGTTCTTC.

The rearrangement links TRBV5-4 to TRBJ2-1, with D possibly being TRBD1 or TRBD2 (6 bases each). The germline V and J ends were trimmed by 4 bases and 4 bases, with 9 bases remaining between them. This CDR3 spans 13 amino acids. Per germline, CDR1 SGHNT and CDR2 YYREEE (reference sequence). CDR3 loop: CASSPGAYNEQFF. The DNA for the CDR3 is TGTGCCAGCAGCCCGGGGGCTTACAATGAGCAGTTCTTC.

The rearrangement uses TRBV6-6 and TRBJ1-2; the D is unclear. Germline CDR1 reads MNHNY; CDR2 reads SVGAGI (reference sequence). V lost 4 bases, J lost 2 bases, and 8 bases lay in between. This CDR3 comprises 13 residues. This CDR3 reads CASSSPRNYGYTF. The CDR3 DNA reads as TGTGCCAGCAGTTCCCCCAGGAACTATGGCTACACCTTC.

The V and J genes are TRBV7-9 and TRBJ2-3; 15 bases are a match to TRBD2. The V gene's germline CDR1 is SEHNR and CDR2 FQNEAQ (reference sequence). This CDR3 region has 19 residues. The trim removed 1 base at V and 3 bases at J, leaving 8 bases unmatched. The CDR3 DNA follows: TGTGCCAGCAGCTTAGAGCCCGGACTAGCGGGAGGGCCGACAGATACGCAGTATTTT. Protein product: CASSLEPGLAGGPTDTQYF.

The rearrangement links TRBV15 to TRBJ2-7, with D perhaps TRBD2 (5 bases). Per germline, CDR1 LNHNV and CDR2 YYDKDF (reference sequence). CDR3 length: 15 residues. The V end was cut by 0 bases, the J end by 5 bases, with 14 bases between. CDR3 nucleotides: TGTGCCACCAGCAGAGATCTGTGGCGGGTCGACGAGCAGTACTTC. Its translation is CATSRDLWRVDEQYF.

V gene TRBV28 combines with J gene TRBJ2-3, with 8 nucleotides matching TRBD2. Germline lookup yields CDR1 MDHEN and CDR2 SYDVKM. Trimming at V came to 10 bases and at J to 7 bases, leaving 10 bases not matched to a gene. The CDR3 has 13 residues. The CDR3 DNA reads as TGTGCCACCCGGGGGCGGGGGGAGAATACGCAGTATTTT. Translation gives CATRGRGENTQYF. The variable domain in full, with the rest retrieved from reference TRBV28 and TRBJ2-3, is DVKVTQSSRYLVKRTGEKVFLECVQDMDHENMFWYRQDPGLGLRLIYFSYDVKMKEKGDIPEGYSVSREKKERFSLILESASTNQTSMYLCATRGRGENTQYFGPGTRLTVL.

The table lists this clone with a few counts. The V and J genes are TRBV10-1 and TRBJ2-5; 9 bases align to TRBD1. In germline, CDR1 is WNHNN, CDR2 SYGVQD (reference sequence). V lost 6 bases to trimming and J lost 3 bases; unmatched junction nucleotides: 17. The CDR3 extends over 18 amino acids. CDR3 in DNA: TGCGCCAGCAGGGATGTTTCGGGACAGGGTATTGAGGAAGAGACCCAGTACTTC. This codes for CASRDVSGQGIEEETQYF.

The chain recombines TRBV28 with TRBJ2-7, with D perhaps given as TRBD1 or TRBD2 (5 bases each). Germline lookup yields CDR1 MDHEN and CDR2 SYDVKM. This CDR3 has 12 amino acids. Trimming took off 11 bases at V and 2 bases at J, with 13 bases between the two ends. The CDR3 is CACGGGTYEQYF. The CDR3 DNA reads TGTGCCTGCGGTGGGGGAACCTACGAGCAGTACTTC.

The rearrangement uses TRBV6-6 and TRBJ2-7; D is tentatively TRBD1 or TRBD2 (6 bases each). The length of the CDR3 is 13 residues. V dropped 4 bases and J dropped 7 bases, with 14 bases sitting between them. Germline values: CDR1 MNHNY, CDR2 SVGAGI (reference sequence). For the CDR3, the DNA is TGTGCCAGCAGTTCGAGGGGGGCGGGGGAGCAGTACTTC. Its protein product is CASSSRGAGEQYF.